This TCR beta chain is from a study of long-term antiretroviral therapy in people with HIV (dated by TCRdb to between 2021 and 2022). The study in broad terms: The earliest samples were collected approximately a decade before the 2015 WHO recommendation for immediate ART, a period when ART was typically delayed until CD4 counts fell. A retrospective serial study tested whether ART initiation and durable HIV suppression were associated with changes in peripheral blood TRB repertoire composition and diversity. From fewer than 35 adults with confirmed HIV infection, the cohort provided 192 cryopreserved PBMC samples, gathered serially across a mean of approximately six years (range 1-12). Among the 25 to 30 participants with HIV, eleven to twelve were female. Test extractions of a monoclonal T-cell line alongside about 35 polyclonal samples showed no cross-contamination during QIAcube processing. Study-wide findings and limitations: Starting ART was linked to a significant rise in TRB diversity, yet even after long-term ART the diversity remained significantly lower than in transplant donor controls. The samples were dated from about 2004 to 2017, and the ART regimens that were used may be less effective than current ART regimens. Owing to limited PBMC availability, only the TCR beta chain was sequenced, without alpha chain pairing. CDR3 length ranges in HIV repertoires were narrower than in controls, and network structure suggested an antigen-experienced repertoire with only a slight naive shift after ART. Because pre-ART samples had limited cell numbers, unsorted PBMC were profiled rather than sorted CD4+ and CD8+ T cells. Inferences about post-ART repertoire changes were limited because no data were available on ART adherence, viral resistance or therapy changes. Expanded TRB clones identified before ART initiation dominated the repertoire at all time points, although this dominance fluctuated and declined in many PLHIV after ART.

Regarding this clone: Its antigen target is currently unknown. Per-base qualities were not stored, and no clone one base away is much larger.

Inclusion was restricted to participants for whom at least one PBMC sample before ART initiation and at least two post-ART samples were available. Every participant with HIV received treatment in the United States of America. Before DNA extraction, cryopreserved samples of roughly 0.9-11 million PBMC were thawed and then washed. At the time of the earliest PBMC sample for each participant with HIV, ages ranged from about 23 to 60 years. Per participant, PBMC samples came from 1-4 timepoints prior to ART initiation and 2-8 timepoints following ART initiation, for a median of 7 samples. For every participant, serial HIV viral load, CD4+ T-cell count, ART history and demographic data were obtained. Genomic DNA was extracted from unsorted PBMC with a Qiagen kit on a QIAcube, processed in batches of 12 samples. Sequencing of the TRB variable region was done with the immunoSEQ hsTCRB v3.0 assay at survey level resolution. A depth of roughly 35,000-55,000 T-cell genomes per sample was targeted for TRB sequencing. TRB libraries were pooled and sequenced on an Illumina MiSeq using a v3 150-cycle kit. The authors' analysis ran thus. Repertoire analysis ran in R within a reproducible Nextflow workflow covering QC, data transformation and analysis. LymphoSeq2, an R package for exploring AIRR-Seq data, was used to implement custom analyses. A few samples that yielded fewer than 5000 total TRB sequences were excluded, so that 150 to 200 HIV repertoires were analyzed. Among the 188 retained HIV repertoires, about 57 were collected before ART initiation and 120 to 130 were collected after ART initiation. Each repertoire was downsampled to 5000 TRB nucleotide sequences, and summary statistics were averaged across 100 downsampling iterations. Only TRB sequences with CDR3 regions of at least seven amino acids were retained for analysis. A Shannon entropy-derived clonality score and the Gini coefficient were used to measure diversity. In the repertoire networks, any two of the top 5000 CDR3 amino acid sequences were linked whenever the two sequences differed by an edit distance of one. For TRB CDR3 amino acid sequences, antigen specificity groups and MHC restriction were predicted with GLIPH2. CDR3 amino acid sequences were matched against VDJdb and McPAS-TCR to flag known CMV, EBV, HIV or tissue antigen associations. Pre-ART, post-ART and control groups were compared with Wilcoxon signed-rank tests and Holm-Bonferroni correction. Sourced from immuneACCESS, this table was stored by TCRdb with only in-frame sequences that have V and J called. A share of the clones is absent; for the studies checked, an unresolved V gene accounts for under half, and the remainder has no known explanation. V, J and clone size reflect that table, while D and trimming were determined from the DNA. The sample table records 30,000 to 40,000 clones; roughly 83% of these occur just once. The top ten clonotypes cover approximately 2.9% of the sample.

The germline V and J ends show losses of 4 bases and 5 bases respectively, and no gene match explains 9 bases of the junction. The CDR3 numbers 15 residues from cysteine through phenylalanine. CDR3 DNA is the only sequence kept; it has 45 bases, read in frame from the first base. CDR1 and CDR2 are read off the germline V gene (reference sequence) as SEHNR and FQNEAQ. This clonotype was obtained from a man younger than 35 with HIV. The sequencing used unsorted PBMCs, collected 1.9 years after starting antiretroviral therapy. The receptor chain draws on TRBV7-9 and TRBJ2-5; the junction holds 8 bases that match TRBD1. The CDR3 has the sequence CASSSTAGGGETQYF. The DNA is TGTGCCAGCAGCTCTACGGCAGGGGGCGGTGAGACCCAGTACTTC.